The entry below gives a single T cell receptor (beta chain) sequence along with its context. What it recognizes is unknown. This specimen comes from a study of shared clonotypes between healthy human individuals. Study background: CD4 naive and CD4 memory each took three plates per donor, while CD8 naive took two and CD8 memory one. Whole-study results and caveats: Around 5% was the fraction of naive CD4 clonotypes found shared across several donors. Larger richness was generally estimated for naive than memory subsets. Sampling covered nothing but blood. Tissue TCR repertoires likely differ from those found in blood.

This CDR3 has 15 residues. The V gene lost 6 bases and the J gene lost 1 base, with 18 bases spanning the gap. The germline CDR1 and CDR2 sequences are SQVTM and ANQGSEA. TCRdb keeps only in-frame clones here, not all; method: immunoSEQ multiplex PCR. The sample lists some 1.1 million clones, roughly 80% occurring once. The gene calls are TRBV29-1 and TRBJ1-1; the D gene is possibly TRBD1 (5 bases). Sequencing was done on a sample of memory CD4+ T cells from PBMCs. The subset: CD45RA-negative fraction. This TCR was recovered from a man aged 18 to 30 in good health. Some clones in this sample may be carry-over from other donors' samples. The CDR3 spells CSVVIAGTANTEAFF. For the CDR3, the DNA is TGCAGCGTCGTGATAGCGGGGACCGCGAACACTGAAGCTTTCTTT.